What follows describes a single TCR beta chain. Different DNA sequences within this sample yield the same CDR3. This sample is part of a study of beta chain features in type 1 diabetes. Germline V gene data show CDR1 as MNHEY and CDR2 as SMNVEV (reference sequence). Deletions cut 5 bases from V and 1 base from J, with 7 bases between. The CDR3 has 13 residues. The study reverse transcribed the entire isolated RNA, so it sequenced expressed TCRB transcripts. Generated by immunoSEQ multiplex PCR, the TCRdb table keeps only in-frame clones and is missing some. The profile shows about 270,000 clones, 13% to 15% of them singletons.

The origin of this receptor is a woman aged 40 to 50 in good health. The chain is built from TRBV27 and TRBJ2-3, with D unclear. Sequencing used naive CD4+ T cells from blood. Written as DNA, the CDR3 is TGTGCCAGCAGTGGCCAGGGCACAGATACGCAGTATTTT. It specifies CASSGQGTDTQYF.